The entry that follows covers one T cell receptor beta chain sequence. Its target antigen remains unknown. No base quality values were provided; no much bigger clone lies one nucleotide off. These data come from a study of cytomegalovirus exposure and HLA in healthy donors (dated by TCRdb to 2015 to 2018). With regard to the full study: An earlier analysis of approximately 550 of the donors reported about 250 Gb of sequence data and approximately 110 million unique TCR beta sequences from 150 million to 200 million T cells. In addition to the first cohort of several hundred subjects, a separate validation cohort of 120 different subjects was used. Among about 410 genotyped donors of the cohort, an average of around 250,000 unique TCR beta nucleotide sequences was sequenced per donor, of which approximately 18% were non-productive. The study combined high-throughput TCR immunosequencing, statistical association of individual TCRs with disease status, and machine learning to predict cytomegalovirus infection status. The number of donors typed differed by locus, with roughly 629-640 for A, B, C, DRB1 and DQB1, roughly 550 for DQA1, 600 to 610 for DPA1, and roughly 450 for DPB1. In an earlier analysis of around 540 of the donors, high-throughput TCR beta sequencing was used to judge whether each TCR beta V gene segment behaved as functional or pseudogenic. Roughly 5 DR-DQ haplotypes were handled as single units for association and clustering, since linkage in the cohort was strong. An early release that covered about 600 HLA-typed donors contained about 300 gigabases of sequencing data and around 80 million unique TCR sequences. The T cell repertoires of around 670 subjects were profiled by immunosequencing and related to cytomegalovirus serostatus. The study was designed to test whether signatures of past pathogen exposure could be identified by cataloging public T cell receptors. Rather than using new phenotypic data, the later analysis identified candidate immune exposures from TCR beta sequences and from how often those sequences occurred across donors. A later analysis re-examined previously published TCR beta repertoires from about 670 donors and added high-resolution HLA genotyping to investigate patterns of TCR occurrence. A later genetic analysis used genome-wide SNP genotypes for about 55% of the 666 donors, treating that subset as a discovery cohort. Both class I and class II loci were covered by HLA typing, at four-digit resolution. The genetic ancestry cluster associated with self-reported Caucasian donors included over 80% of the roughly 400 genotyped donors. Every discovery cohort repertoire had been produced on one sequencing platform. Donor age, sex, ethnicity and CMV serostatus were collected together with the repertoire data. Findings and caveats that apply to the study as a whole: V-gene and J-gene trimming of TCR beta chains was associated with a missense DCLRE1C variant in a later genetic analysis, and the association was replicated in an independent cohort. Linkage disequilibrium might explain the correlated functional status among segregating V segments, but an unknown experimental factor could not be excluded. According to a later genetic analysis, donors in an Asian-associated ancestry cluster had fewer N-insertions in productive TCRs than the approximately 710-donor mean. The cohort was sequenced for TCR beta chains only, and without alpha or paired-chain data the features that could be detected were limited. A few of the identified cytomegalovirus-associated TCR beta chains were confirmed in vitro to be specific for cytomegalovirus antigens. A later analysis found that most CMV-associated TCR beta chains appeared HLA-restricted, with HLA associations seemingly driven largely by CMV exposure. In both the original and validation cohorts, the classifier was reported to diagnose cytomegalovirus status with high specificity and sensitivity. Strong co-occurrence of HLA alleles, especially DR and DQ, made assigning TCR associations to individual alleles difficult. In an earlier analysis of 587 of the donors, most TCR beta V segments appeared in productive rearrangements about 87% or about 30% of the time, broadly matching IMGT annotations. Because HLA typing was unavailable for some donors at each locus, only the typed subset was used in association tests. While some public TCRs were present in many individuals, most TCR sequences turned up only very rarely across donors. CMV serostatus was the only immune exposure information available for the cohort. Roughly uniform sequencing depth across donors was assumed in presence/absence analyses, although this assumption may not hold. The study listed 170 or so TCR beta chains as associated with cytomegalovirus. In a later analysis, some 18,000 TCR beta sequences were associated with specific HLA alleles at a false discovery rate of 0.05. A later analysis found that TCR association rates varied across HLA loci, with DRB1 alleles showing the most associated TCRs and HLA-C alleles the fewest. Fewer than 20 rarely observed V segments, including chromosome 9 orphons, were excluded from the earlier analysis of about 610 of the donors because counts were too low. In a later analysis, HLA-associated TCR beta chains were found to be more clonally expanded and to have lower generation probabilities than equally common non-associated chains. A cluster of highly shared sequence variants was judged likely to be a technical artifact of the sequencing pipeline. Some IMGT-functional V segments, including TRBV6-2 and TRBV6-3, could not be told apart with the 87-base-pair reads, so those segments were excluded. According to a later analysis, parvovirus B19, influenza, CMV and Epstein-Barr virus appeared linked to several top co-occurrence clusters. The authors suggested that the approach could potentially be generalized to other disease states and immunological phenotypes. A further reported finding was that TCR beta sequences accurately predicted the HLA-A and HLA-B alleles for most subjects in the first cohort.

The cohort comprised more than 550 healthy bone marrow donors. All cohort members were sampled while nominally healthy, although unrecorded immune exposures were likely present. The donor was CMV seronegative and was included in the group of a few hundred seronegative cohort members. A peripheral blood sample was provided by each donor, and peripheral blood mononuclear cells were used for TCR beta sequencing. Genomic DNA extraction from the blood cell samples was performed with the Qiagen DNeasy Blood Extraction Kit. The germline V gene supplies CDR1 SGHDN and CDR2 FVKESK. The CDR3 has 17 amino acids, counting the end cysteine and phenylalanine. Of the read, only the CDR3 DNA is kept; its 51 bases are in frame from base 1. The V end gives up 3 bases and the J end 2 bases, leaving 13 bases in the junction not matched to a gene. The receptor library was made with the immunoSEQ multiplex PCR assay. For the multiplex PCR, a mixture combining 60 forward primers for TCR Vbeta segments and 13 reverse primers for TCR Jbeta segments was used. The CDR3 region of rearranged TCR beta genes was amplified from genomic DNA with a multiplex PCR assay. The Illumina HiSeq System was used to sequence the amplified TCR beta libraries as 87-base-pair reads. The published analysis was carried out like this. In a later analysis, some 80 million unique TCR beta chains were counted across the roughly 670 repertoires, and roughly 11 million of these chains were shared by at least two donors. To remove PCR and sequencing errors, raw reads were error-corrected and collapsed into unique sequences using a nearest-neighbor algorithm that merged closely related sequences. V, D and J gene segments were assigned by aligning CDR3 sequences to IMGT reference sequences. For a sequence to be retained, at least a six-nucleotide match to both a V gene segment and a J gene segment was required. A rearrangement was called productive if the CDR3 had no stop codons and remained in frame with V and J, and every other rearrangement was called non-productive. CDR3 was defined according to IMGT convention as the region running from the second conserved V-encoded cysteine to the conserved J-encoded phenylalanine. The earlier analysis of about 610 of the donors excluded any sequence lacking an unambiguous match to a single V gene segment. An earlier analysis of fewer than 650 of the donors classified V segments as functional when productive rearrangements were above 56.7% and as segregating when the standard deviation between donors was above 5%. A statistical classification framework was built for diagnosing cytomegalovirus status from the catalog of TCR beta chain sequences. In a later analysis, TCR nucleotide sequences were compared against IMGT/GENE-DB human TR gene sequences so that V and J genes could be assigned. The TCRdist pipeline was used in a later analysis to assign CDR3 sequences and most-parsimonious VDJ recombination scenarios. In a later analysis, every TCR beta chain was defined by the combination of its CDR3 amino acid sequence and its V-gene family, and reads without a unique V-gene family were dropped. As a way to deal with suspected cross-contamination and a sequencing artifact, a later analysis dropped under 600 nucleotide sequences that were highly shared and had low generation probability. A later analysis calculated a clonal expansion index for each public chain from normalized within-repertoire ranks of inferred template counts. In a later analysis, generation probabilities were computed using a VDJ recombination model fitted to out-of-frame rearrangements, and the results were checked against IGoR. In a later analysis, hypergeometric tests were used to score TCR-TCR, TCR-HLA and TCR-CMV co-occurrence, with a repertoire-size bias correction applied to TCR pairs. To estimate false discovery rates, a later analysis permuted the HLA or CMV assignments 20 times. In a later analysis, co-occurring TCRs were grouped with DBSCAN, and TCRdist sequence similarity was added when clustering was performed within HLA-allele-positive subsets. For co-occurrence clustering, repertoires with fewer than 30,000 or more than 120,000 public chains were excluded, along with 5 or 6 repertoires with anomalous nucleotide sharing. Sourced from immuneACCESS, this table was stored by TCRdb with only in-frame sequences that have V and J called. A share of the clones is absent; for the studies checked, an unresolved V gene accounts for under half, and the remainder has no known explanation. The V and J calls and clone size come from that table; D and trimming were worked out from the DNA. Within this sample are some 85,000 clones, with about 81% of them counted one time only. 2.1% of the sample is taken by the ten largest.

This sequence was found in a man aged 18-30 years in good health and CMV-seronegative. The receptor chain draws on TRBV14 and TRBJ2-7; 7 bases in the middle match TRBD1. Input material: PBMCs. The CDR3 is CASSQSPTTGQTYEQYF. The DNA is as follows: TGTGCCAGCAGCCAGTCCCCCACTACGGGACAGACCTACGAGCAGTACTTC.